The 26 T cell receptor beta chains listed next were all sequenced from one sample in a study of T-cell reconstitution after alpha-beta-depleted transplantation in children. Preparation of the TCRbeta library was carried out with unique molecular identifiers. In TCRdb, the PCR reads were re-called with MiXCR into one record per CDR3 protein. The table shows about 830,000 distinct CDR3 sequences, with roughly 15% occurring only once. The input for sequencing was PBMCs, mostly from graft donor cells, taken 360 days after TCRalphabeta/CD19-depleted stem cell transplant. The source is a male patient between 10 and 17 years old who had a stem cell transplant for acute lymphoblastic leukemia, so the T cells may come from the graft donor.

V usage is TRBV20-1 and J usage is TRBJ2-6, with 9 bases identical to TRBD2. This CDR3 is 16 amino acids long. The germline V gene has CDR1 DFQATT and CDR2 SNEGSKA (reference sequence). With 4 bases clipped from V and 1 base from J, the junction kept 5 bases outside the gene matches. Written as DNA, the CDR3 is TGCAGTGCTATGAGACTAGCGGTGTCTGGGGCCAACGTCCTGACTTTC. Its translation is CSAMRLAVSGANVLTF.

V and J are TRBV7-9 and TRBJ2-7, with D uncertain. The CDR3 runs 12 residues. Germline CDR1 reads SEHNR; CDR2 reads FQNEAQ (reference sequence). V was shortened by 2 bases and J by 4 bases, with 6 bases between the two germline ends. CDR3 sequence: CASSLSEYEQYF. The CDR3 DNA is TGTGCCAGCAGCTTATCCGAGTACGAGCAGTACTTC.

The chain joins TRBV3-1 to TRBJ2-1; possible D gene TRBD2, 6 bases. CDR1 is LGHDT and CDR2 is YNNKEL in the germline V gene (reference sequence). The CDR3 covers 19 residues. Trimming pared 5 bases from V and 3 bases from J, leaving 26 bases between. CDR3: CASSKEGPRAEPVYNEQFF. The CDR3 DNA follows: TGTGCCAGCAGCAAGGAGGGGCCTCGGGCGGAGCCTGTCTACAATGAGCAGTTCTTC.

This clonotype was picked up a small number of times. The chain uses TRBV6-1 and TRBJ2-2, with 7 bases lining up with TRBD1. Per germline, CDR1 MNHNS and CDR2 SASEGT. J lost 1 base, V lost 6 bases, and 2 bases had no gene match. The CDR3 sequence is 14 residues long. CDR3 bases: TGTGCCAGCAGAGGGACAGAGAACACCGGGGAGCTGTTTTTT. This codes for CASRGTENTGELFF.

The CDR3 loop is CASSPRGHYTEAFF. The DNA for the CDR3 is TGTGCCAGCAGTCCCCGGGGACACTACACTGAAGCTTTCTTT. The chain joins TRBV28 to TRBJ1-1; D may be TRBD1 (6 bases). The CDR3 loop spans 14 amino acids. V was trimmed by 5 bases and J by 3 bases, leaving 13 bases between them. Germline values: CDR1 MDHEN, CDR2 SYDVKM.

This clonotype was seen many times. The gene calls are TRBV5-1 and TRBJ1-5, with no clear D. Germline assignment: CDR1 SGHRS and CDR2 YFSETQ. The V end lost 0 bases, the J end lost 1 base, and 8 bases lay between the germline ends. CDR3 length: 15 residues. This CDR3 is CASSLGSESNQPQHF. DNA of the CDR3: TGCGCCAGCAGCTTGGGGTCGGAGAGCAATCAGCCCCAGCATTTT.

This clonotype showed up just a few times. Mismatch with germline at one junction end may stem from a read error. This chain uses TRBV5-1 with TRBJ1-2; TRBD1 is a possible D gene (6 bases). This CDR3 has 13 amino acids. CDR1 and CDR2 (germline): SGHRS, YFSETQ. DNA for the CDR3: TGCGCCAGCGGACGTAGGGACAACTATGGCTACTCCTTC. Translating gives CASGRRDNYGYSF.

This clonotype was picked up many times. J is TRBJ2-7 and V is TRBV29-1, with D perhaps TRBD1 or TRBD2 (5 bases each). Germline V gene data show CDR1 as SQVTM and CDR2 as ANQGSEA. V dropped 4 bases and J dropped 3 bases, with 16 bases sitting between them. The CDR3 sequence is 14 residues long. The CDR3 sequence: CSVVIPGRGYEQYF. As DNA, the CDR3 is TGCAGCGTTGTCATTCCGGGACGTGGCTACGAGCAGTACTTC.

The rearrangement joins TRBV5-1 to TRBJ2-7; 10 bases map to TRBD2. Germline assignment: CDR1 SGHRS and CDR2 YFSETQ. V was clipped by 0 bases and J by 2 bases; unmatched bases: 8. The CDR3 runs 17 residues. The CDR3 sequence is CASSLVGLAEGTYEQYF. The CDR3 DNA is TGCGCCAGCAGCTTGGTAGGACTAGCGGAGGGAACCTACGAGCAGTACTTC. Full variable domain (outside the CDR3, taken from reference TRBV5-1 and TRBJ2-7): KAGVTQTPRYLIKTRGQQVTLSCSPISGHRSVSWYQQTPGQGLQFLFEYFSETQRNKGNFPGRFSGRQFSNSRSEMNVSTLELGDSALYLCASSLVGLAEGTYEQYFGPGTRLTVT.

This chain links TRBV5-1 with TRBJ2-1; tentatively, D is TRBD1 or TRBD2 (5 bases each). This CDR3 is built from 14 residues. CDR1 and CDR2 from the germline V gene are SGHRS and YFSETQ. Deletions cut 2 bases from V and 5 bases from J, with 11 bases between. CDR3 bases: TGCGCCAGCAGCTTCGGGGCTAGTAACAATGAGCAGTTCTTC. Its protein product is CASSFGASNNEQFF.

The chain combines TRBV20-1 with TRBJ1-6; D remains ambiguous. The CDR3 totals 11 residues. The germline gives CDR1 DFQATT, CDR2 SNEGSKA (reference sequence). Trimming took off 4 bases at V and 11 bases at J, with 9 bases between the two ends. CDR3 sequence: CSATTLTPLHF. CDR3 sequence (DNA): TGCAGTGCTACTACCCTTACACCCCTCCACTTT.

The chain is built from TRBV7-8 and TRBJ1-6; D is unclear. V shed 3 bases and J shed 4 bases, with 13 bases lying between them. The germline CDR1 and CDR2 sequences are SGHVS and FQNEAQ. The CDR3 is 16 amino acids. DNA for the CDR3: TGTGCCAGCAGCTTTGACGCCGGGGATTATAATTCACCCCTCCACTTT. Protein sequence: CASSFDAGDYNSPLHF.

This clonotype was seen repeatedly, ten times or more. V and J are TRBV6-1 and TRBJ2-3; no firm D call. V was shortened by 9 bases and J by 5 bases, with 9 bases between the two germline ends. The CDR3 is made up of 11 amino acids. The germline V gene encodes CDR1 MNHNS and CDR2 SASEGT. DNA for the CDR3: TGTGCCAGTGATGTTATAGATACGCAGTATTTT. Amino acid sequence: CASDVIDTQYF.

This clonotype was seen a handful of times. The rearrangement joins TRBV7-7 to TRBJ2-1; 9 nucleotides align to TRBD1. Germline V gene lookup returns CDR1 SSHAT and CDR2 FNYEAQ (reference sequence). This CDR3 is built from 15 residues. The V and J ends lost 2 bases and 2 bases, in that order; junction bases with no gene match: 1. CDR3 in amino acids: CASSLRDRAYNEQFF. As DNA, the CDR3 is TGTGCCAGCAGCTTAAGGGACAGGGCCTACAATGAGCAGTTCTTC.

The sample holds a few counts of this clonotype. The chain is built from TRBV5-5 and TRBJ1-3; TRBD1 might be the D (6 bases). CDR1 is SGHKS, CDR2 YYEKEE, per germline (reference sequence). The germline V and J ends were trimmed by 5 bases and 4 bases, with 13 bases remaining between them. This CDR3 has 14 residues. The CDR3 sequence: CASRGQQTGNTIYF. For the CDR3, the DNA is TGTGCCAGCAGAGGACAGCAAACAGGAAACACCATATATTTT.

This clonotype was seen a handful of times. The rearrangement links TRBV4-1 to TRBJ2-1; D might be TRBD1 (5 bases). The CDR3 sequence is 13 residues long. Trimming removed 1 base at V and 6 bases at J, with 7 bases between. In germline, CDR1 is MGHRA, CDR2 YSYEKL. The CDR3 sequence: CASSQVRANEQFF. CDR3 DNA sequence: TGCGCCAGCAGCCAAGTCAGGGCCAATGAGCAGTTCTTC.

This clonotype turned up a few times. The CDR3 loop reads CSVVPGSTEAFF. The CDR3 DNA reads TGCAGCGTTGTTCCAGGGAGCACTGAAGCTTTCTTT. This chain links TRBV29-1 with TRBJ1-1; TRBD1 might be the D (5 bases). The CDR3 is made up of 12 amino acids. The ends were cut back, 4 bases at V and 4 bases at J, with 10 bases in the middle. Germline V CDR1 and CDR2: SQVTM, ANQGSEA.

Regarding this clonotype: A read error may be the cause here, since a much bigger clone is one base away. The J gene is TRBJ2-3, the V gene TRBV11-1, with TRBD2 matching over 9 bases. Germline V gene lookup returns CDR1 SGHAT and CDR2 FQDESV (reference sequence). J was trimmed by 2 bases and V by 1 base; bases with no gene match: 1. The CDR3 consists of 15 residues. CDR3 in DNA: TGTGCCAGCAGCTTAGTAGCGGGAGACACAGATACGCAGTATTTT. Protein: CASSLVAGDTDTQYF.

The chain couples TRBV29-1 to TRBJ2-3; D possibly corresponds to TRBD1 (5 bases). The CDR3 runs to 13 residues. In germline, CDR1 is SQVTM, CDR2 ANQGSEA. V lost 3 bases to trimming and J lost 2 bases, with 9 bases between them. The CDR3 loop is CSVETAYTDTQYF. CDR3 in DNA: TGCAGCGTTGAGACAGCTTACACAGATACGCAGTATTTT.

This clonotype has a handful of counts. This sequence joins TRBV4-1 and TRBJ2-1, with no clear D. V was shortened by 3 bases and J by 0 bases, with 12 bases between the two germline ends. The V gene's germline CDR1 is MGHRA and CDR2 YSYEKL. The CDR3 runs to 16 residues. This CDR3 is CASSHHDTSSYNEQFF. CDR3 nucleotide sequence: TGCGCCAGCAGCCACCACGACACGAGCTCCTACAATGAGCAGTTCTTC.

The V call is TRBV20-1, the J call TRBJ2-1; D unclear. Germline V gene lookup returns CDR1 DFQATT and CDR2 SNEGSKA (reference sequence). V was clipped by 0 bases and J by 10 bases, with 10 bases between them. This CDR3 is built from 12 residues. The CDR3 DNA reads TGCAGTGCTAGAGAATTCCTGCGAGAGCAGTTCTTC. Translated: CSAREFLREQFF.

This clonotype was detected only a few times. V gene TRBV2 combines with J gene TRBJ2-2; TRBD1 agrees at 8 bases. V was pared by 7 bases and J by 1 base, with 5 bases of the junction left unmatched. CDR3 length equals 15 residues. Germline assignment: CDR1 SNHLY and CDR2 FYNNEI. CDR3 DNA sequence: TGTGCCAGCAAACCGACAGGGGTGAACACCGGGGAGCTGTTTTTT. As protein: CASKPTGVNTGELFF.

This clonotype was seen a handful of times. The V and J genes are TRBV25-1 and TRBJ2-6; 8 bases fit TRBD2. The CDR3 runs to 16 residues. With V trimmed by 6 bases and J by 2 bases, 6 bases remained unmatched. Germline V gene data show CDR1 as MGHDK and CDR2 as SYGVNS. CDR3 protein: CASSQRGSTGANVLTF. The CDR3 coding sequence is TGTGCCAGCAGCCAGCGGGGGTCGACTGGGGCCAACGTCCTGACTTTC.

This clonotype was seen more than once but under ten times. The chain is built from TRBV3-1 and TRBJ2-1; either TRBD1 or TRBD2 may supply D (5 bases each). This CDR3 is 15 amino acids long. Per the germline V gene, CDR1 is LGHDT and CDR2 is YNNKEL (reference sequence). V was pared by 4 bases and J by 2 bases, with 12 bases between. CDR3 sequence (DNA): TGTGCCAGCAGCCGCCGATGGGACCCCTACAATGAGCAGTTCTTC. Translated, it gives CASSRRWDPYNEQFF.

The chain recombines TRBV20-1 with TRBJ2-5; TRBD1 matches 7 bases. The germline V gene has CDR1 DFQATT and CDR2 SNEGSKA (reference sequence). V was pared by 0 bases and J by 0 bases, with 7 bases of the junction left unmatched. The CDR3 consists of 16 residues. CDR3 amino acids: CSARDRQGWYQETQYF. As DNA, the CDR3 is TGCAGTGCTAGAGACCGACAGGGATGGTACCAAGAGACCCAGTACTTC.

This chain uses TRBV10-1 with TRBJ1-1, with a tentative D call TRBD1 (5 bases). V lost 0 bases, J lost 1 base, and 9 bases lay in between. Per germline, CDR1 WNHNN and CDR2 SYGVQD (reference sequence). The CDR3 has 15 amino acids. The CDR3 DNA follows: TGCGCCAGCAGTGAGTCCGCAGGGAGGAACACTGAAGCTTTCTTT. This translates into CASSESAGRNTEAFF.